The next 17 T cell receptor beta chains were all read from a single sample in a study of blood T cell repertoires in COVID-19. TCRdb's copy holds only in-frame clones and misses some; the assay was immunoSEQ multiplex PCR. Seen here are hundreds of thousands of clones, roughly 90% observed once, and the top ten hold 6% to 8%. Sample: peripheral blood. The receptors come from a woman aged 70-85 years with COVID-19, enrolled during active disease.

The CDR3 DNA reads TGTGCCAGCAGCTTGGTAACAGGGACGATCACTGAAGCTTTCTTT. Protein: CASSLVTGTITEAFF. The genes are TRBV5-6 and TRBJ1-1; tentative D call: TRBD1 (6 bases). The length of the CDR3 is 15 residues. CDR1 SGHDT and CDR2 YYEEEE come from the germline V gene. V was clipped by 0 bases and J by 4 bases, with 13 bases between them.

This clone was observed a handful of times. This sequence joins TRBV19 and TRBJ2-3; 7 bases agree with TRBD2. The germline CDR1 and CDR2 sequences are LNHDA and SQIVND (reference sequence). V was pared by 6 bases and J by 10 bases, with 16 bases of the junction left unmatched. There are 15 residues in the CDR3. CDR3 loop: CASREGRGAKISQYF. In DNA form, the CDR3 reads TGTGCCAGTAGAGAGGGGAGGGGAGCCAAGATTTCGCAGTATTTT.

This rearrangement joins TRBV6-5 to TRBJ2-7, with TRBD1 matching over 11 bases. The CDR3 is 15 residues long. The J segment lost 4 bases and the V segment lost 6 bases, leaving 8 bases of the junction unmatched. Looked up from germline, CDR1 is MNHEY and CDR2 is SVGAGI. CDR3 in amino acids: CASSDPGQGGYEQYF. CDR3 nucleotides: TGTGCCAGCAGCGACCCGGGACAGGGGGGATACGAGCAGTACTTC.

The V and J genes are TRBV5-4 and TRBJ1-1, with no clear D. V was shortened by 3 bases and J by 1 base, with 10 bases between the two germline ends. Germline lookup yields CDR1 SGHNT and CDR2 YYREEE (reference sequence). The CDR3 contains 14 residues. Written as DNA, the CDR3 is TGTGCCAGCAGCTCTGGCGGCGGGAACACTGAAGCTTTCTTT. It is translated as CASSSGGGNTEAFF. Full variable domain (missing parts from reference TRBV5-4 and TRBJ1-1): ETGVTQSPTHLIKTRGQQVTLRCSSQSGHNTVSWYQQALGQGPQFIFQYYREEENGRGNFPPRFSGLQFPNYSSELNVNALELDDSALYLCASSSGGGNTEAFFGQGTRLTVV.

This chain joins TRBV11-2 and TRBJ1-3; D gene uncertain. With 1 base removed from V and 0 bases from J, the gap between germline ends came to 10 bases. Germline values: CDR1 SGHAT, CDR2 FQNNGV. The CDR3 is 16 amino acids. The CDR3 region is CASSLGGAISGNTIYF. DNA of the CDR3: TGTGCCAGCAGCTTAGGTGGAGCGATCTCTGGAAACACCATATATTTT.

This chain links TRBV27 with TRBJ1-1; D might be TRBD1 (6 bases). V was cut by 1 base and J by 4 bases, with 7 bases left in between. The length of the CDR3 is 13 residues. Germline V gene lookup returns CDR1 MNHEY and CDR2 SMNVEV (reference sequence). CDR3 in amino acids: CASSLYRATEAFF. CDR3 in DNA: TGTGCCAGCAGTTTATACAGGGCCACTGAAGCTTTCTTT.

V and J are TRBV11-2 and TRBJ2-7; no definite D call. The CDR3 extends over 14 amino acids. The germline gives CDR1 SGHAT, CDR2 FQNNGV. The V and J ends lost 0 bases and 6 bases respectively, with 12 bases between them. CDR3 DNA: TGTGCCAGCAGCTTAGATTTAACTGTCGGCGAGCAGTACTTC. Translation gives CASSLDLTVGEQYF. The variable domain in full, with the rest retrieved from reference TRBV11-2 and TRBJ2-7, is EAGVAQSPRYKIIEKRQSVAFWCNPISGHATLYWYQQILGQGPKLLIQFQNNGVVDDSQLPKDRFSAERLKGVDSTLKIQPAKLEDSAVYLCASSLDLTVGEQYFGPGTRLTVT.

Here the CDR3 DNA reads TGTGCCTGGAGTCCATTACCGGGACAGGGGCGATCACCCCTCCACTTT. This translates into CAWSPLPGQGRSPLHF. The gene calls are TRBV30 and TRBJ1-6; 10 bases align to TRBD1. This CDR3 has 16 residues. Germline loops: CDR1 GTSNPN, CDR2 SVGIG (reference sequence). The V and J ends lost 2 bases and 10 bases, in that order; junction bases with no gene match: 11.

The chain links TRBV28 to TRBJ2-2, with D possibly matching TRBD2 (5 bases). The CDR3 covers 15 residues. Germline V gives CDR1 MDHEN, CDR2 SYDVKM. The V end was cut by 6 bases, the J end by 4 bases, with 15 bases between. The CDR3 nucleotides read TGTGCCAGCAGAGCGGTGGGTCATAGCACCGGGGAGCTGTTTTTT. Translated: CASRAVGHSTGELFF.

This rearrangement joins TRBV14 to TRBJ2-3; perhaps TRBD2 as D (6 bases). Germline CDR1 SGHDN, CDR2 FVKESK. With 8 bases removed from V and 9 bases from J, the gap between germline ends came to 21 bases. The CDR3 runs to 14 residues. CDR3 in DNA: TGTGCCAGCGGGACTGCCCCCAGCGGCGGGACGCAGTATTTT. It yields the protein CASGTAPSGGTQYF.

This clone turned up a few times. This chain links TRBV5-1 with TRBJ2-1; 12 bases align to TRBD2. V lost 3 bases and J lost 3; bases outside the gene matches: 10. Germline CDR1 is SGHRS and CDR2 is YFSETQ. CDR3 length equals 18 residues. CDR3 sequence: CASSYGPLAGGVYNEQFF. The CDR3 DNA sequence: TGCGCCAGCAGCTATGGGCCACTAGCGGGGGGAGTCTACAATGAGCAGTTCTTC.

This clone was seen a handful of times. The chain uses TRBV27 and TRBJ1-2; 7 bases align to TRBD1. The CDR3 is 14 amino acids. The V and J ends lost 5 bases and 1 base, in that order; junction bases with no gene match: 4. Germline V gives CDR1 MNHEY, CDR2 SMNVEV (reference sequence). The CDR3 DNA is TGTGCCAGCAGTCCGGGACAGCTTAACTATGGCTACACCTTC. Translated: CASSPGQLNYGYTF.

This clone was picked up one time. This chain uses TRBV3-1 (or the pseudogene TRBV3-2) with TRBJ1-1; 7 bases match TRBD1. There are 13 residues in the CDR3. CDR1 LGHDT and CDR2 YNNKEL come from the germline V gene (reference sequence). V dropped 5 bases and J dropped 7; count of bases not matched to a gene: 7. This chain's CDR3 is CASSLRTGLEAFF. The CDR3, as DNA: TGTGCCAGCAGCTTGAGGACAGGACTTGAAGCTTTCTTT.

The chain combines TRBV27 with TRBJ2-1; the match to TRBD2 covers 7 bases. The CDR3 is made up of 14 amino acids. Germline loops: CDR1 MNHEY, CDR2 SMNVEV (reference sequence). Trimming took 3 bases from V and 3 from J; bases not matched to a gene: 2. The CDR3 protein is CASSLLADYNEQFF. CDR3 nucleotides: TGTGCCAGCAGTTTGCTAGCGGACTACAATGAGCAGTTCTTC.

J is TRBJ1-2 and V is TRBV7-8, with 8 bases matching TRBD1. Per the germline V gene, CDR1 is SGHVS and CDR2 is FQNEAQ. The CDR3 totals 12 residues. V was clipped by 7 bases and J by 8 bases; unmatched bases: 6. The CDR3 spells CASIRTGSGYTF. CDR3 coding DNA: TGTGCCAGCATCCGGACAGGGAGCGGCTACACCTTC.

The V gene is TRBV6-6, the J gene TRBJ1-2; TRBD1 matches 10 bases. The CDR3 sequence is 14 residues long. V gave up 7 bases and J gave up 5 bases; unmatched junction bases: 7. CDR1 and CDR2 from the germline V gene are MNHNY and SVGAGI (reference sequence). CDR3 region: CASTWTGGEYGYTF. CDR3 in DNA: TGTGCCAGCACCTGGACAGGGGGAGAGTATGGCTACACCTTC.

The chain employs TRBV27 and TRBJ2-7; the D gene is possibly TRBD1 (6 bases). The CDR3 runs 14 residues. V was pared by 5 bases and J by 1 base, with 12 bases between. Germline lookup yields CDR1 MNHEY and CDR2 SMNVEV (reference sequence). The CDR3 reads CASSRPDRSYEQYF. The CDR3 DNA follows: TGTGCCAGCAGTCGCCCGGACAGATCCTACGAGCAGTACTTC.